What follows describes a single TCR beta chain. Enrolled during active infection, Seattle patients were then followed longitudinally. V was clipped by 3 bases and J by 1 base, with 13 bases between them. The CDR3 consists of 15 residues. Germline V gene data show CDR1 as SGDLS and CDR2 as YYNGEE. These data are taken from a study of blood T cell repertoires in COVID-19. Background on the study: COVID-19 samples, acute and convalescent, were from the United States, Italy and Spain. Nucleic acid was either cDNA or gDNA, and it came from T cells, B-cell-depleted T cells, or PBMCs.

Per the authors' pipeline: Reference gene primer amplification yielded estimated nucleated cell counts. The table came from immunoSEQ multiplex PCR; TCRdb's copy has only in-frame clones and leaves some out. The DNA gave D and trimming, while V, J and clone size come from that table. The repertoire includes about 31,000 clones, roughly 88% of them detected once, and 7.9% sits in the top ten. The source is a man aged 55 to 69 with COVID-19, enrolled during active disease. Sequencing was carried out using peripheral blood. The V and J genes are TRBV9 and TRBJ2-5, with D tentatively TRBD1 (5 bases). The CDR3 DNA sequence: TGTGCCAGCAGCGCCCAGGGCCAGGTCCAAGAGACCCAGTACTTC. Protein product: CASSAQGQVQETQYF.